The present TCR beta chain was sequenced within a study of metastatic and nonmetastatic thyroid tumors. Overall study context: Repertoires of blood and of tissue (tumor or nodule) from malignant and benign thyroid patients were compared. The study's findings and limits: Reportedly, malignant thyroid tumors had significantly higher TCR beta diversity than benign nodules, in blood and tumor.

Every patient underwent thyroid surgery untreated. This clone showed up just a few times. Its antigen remains unidentified. In the original processing: What underpinned the distant-metastasis classifier for papillary thyroid cancer was the set of CDR3 differences across clinicopathological groups. MiXCR re-clonotyped the PCR reads for TCRdb. V and J calls and clone size were set by TCRdb, not the authors. The table has nearly 25,000 clones, 10% to 15% seen once. Sample: blood. This clonotype was sampled from a female donor with papillary thyroid cancer or a benign thyroid nodule (not recorded which). Some clones in this sample may be carry-over from other donors' samples.

The DNA of the CDR3 is TGTGCCAGCAGCCTGCTCCGGGACAGGGGGAATGAGCAGTTCTTC. Its translation: CASSLLRDRGNEQFF. The rearrangement uses TRBV2 and TRBJ2-1; 11 positions agree with TRBD1. The V gene's germline CDR1 is SNHLY and CDR2 FYNNEI. Unmatched junction bases numbered 8, after V lost 6 bases and J lost 7 bases. The CDR3 runs 15 residues.